The 22 T cell receptor beta chains in this list originate from one sample, sequenced in a study of blood T cell repertoires in COVID-19. TCRdb's copy holds only in-frame clones and misses some; the assay was immunoSEQ multiplex PCR. The sample comprises 200,000 to 250,000 clones, under 85% of which are singletons, and roughly 1.9% rests with the top ten. The sample consisted of peripheral blood. The source of these receptors is a man aged 25 to 40 who had recovered from COVID-19.

The chain combines TRBV5-1 with TRBJ2-7; 7 nucleotides agree with TRBD2. This CDR3 comprises 16 residues. CDR1 and CDR2 (germline): SGHRS, YFSETQ. V dropped 0 bases and J dropped 5; count of bases not matched to a gene: 11. CDR3 in DNA: TGCGCCAGCAGCTTGGGATTGAGGGAGCGGGGTGACGAGCAGTACTTC. Its translation: CASSLGLRERGDEQYF.

The chain joins TRBV29-1 to TRBJ2-2; 9 bases are a match to TRBD1. This CDR3 spans 15 amino acids. Trimming cost V 7 bases and J 4 bases; bases outside gene matches: 10. CDR1 is SQVTM, CDR2 ANQGSEA, per germline. CDR3 nucleotide sequence: TGCAGCGCTGGGGGCCGACAGGGGGGCACCGGGGAGCTGTTTTTT. Its translation is CSAGGRQGGTGELFF.

The rearrangement joins TRBV27 to TRBJ1-2; D ambiguous. V lost 4 bases and J lost 4, with 10 bases in between. Germline V lookup: CDR1 MNHEY, CDR2 SMNVEV (reference sequence). The CDR3 sequence is 13 residues long. For the CDR3, the DNA is TGTGCCAGCAGTTATCGGGGAAGCTATGGCTACACCTTC. This sequence encodes CASSYRGSYGYTF.

This rearrangement joins TRBV3-1 (or the pseudogene TRBV3-2) to TRBJ2-1; 7 nucleotides align to TRBD2. The J segment lost 0 bases and the V segment lost 0 bases, leaving 2 bases of the junction unmatched. The CDR3 is 16 residues long. Germline V gene data show CDR1 as LGHDT and CDR2 as YNNKEL (reference sequence). The CDR3 sequence is CASSQEGGSSYNEQFF. The CDR3 nucleotides read TGTGCCAGCAGCCAAGAGGGGGGGAGCTCCTACAATGAGCAGTTCTTC.

This clone was counted a few times. The rearrangement links TRBV5-6 to TRBJ2-2, with D perhaps matching TRBD1 (5 bases). CDR3 length: 16 amino acids. Germline assignment: CDR1 SGHDT and CDR2 YYEEEE. V was clipped by 2 bases and J by 5 bases, with 16 bases between them. The CDR3 region has the DNA TGTGCCAGCAGCTTACGGACATCCTCTTCGACCGGGGAGCTGTTTTTT. Translated: CASSLRTSSSTGELFF.

The chain employs TRBV9 and TRBJ1-2; no clear D gene. Germline assignment: CDR1 SGDLS and CDR2 YYNGEE. The V and J ends lost 3 bases and 4 bases respectively, with 10 bases between them. This CDR3 region has 13 residues. The CDR3 DNA follows: TGTGCCAGCAGCGCGAGAGGTGCCTATGGCTACACCTTC. Translated: CASSARGAYGYTF.

V and J are TRBV29-1 and TRBJ1-2; 9 bases agree with TRBD1. With V trimmed by 7 bases and J by 1 base, 1 base remained unmatched. The CDR3 consists of 12 residues. In germline, CDR1 is SQVTM, CDR2 ANQGSEA. CDR3 DNA: TGCAGCGCGGGACAGGGTAACTATGGCTACACCTTC. The encoded protein is CSAGQGNYGYTF.

V is TRBV2 and J is TRBJ1-2, with D unresolved. V dropped 6 bases and J dropped 3 bases, with 11 bases sitting between them. This CDR3 contains 13 residues. CDR1 SNHLY and CDR2 FYNNEI come from the germline V gene. Written as DNA, the CDR3 is TGTGCCAGCAGGTCGGGTCATTACTATGGCTACACCTTC. Encoded protein: CASRSGHYYGYTF.

The CDR3 DNA reads TGTGCCAGCAGTAGGGGACAGGGAAACTATGGCTACACCTTC. Protein: CASSRGQGNYGYTF. The gene calls are TRBV28 and TRBJ1-2; 9 nucleotides line up with TRBD1. CDR1 and CDR2 from the germline V gene are MDHEN and SYDVKM. Trimming removed 5 bases from V and 2 bases from J; junction bases left unmatched: 3. The CDR3 is made up of 14 amino acids.

Turning to this clone: The sample holds other DNA sequences that translate to the same CDR3. The chain combines TRBV15 with TRBJ2-3; 10 bases fit TRBD2. Germline V lookup: CDR1 LNHNV, CDR2 YYDKDF (reference sequence). The CDR3 length is 13 residues. V shed 9 bases and J 4 bases; nucleotides not matched to a gene: 4. The CDR3 sequence is CATSSGGPDTQYF. CDR3 sequence (DNA): TGTGCCACGAGTAGCGGGGGGCCAGATACGCAGTATTTT.

This clone was counted once. V usage is TRBV12-3 or TRBV12-4 and J usage is TRBJ2-5; tentatively, D is TRBD2 (5 bases). The CDR3 totals 10 residues. The CDR3 bases are TGTGCGTCCGGGGAAGAGACCCAGTACTTC. Translating gives CASGEETQYF.

The gene calls are TRBV7-2 and TRBJ2-5; tentative D call: TRBD1 (6 bases). This CDR3 spans 15 amino acids. Trimming took 7 bases from V and 5 from J, leaving 20 bases between them. Germline values: CDR1 SGHTA, CDR2 FQGNSA. DNA of the CDR3: TGTGCCAGCAACCTCCAGGCCGGGACATCGGAGACCCAGTACTTC. Translating it yields CASNLQAGTSETQYF.

The chain employs TRBV5-1 and TRBJ2-5; 8 bases match TRBD2. V was clipped by 0 bases and J by 0 bases; unmatched bases: 4. Germline-derived CDR1 and CDR2 are SGHRS and YFSETQ. This CDR3 contains 16 residues. As DNA, the CDR3 is TGCGCCAGCAGCTTGGGGCAGCGGGGGAACCAAGAGACCCAGTACTTC. Its protein product is CASSLGQRGNQETQYF. The complete variable domain, with remaining parts taken from reference TRBV5-1 and TRBJ2-5, reads KAGVTQTPRYLIKTRGQQVTLSCSPISGHRSVSWYQQTPGQGLQFLFEYFSETQRNKGNFPGRFSGRQFSNSRSEMNVSTLELGDSALYLCASSLGQRGNQETQYFGPGTRLLVL.

This chain uses TRBV5-4 with TRBJ2-5; 8 bases agree with TRBD1. The CDR3 is made up of 13 amino acids. Losses at the gene ends were 1 base for V and 4 bases for J; bases not matched to a gene: 0. Germline values: CDR1 SGHNT, CDR2 YYREEE (reference sequence). CDR3 coding DNA: TGTGCCAGCAGCTTGCAGGGGGCAGAGACCCAGTACTTC. It codes for CASSLQGAETQYF.

V is TRBV7-9 and J is TRBJ1-2; D is uncertain. In germline, CDR1 is SEHNR, CDR2 FQNEAQ (reference sequence). Trimming took off 5 bases at V and 7 bases at J, with 14 bases between the two ends. This CDR3 spans 13 amino acids. The CDR3 region is CASSRTSEGGYTF. The DNA of the CDR3 is TGTGCCAGCAGCCGGACCTCCGAGGGTGGCTACACCTTC.

This clone was seen more than once but under ten times. J is TRBJ1-1 and V is TRBV29-1, with 8 bases aligning to TRBD1. CDR1 is SQVTM, CDR2 ANQGSEA, per germline. The CDR3 is 13 residues long. V shed 2 bases, J shed 5 bases, and the junction held 4 bases outside the gene matches. The CDR3 protein is CSVELQGGTEAFF. In nucleotides, the CDR3 is TGCAGCGTTGAACTACAGGGGGGGACTGAAGCTTTCTTT.

The genes are TRBV2 and TRBJ2-3; tentative D call: TRBD1 (6 bases). The V gene's germline CDR1 is SNHLY and CDR2 FYNNEI. This CDR3 has 15 residues. Trimming took off 5 bases at V and 2 bases at J, with 14 bases between the two ends. The CDR3 nucleotides are TGTGCCAGCAGTTTGACAGGATTGCTCACAGATACGCAGTATTTT. This gives the protein CASSLTGLLTDTQYF.

The chain recombines TRBV14 with TRBJ2-3, with a tentative D call TRBD2 (5 bases). Trimming stripped 0 bases from V and 0 bases from J, with 10 bases between. Germline V gene data show CDR1 as SGHDN and CDR2 as FVKESK. This CDR3 has 16 amino acids. The CDR3 reads CASSQEVLASTDTQYF. The CDR3 DNA follows: TGTGCCAGCAGCCAAGAGGTTTTAGCGAGCACAGATACGCAGTATTTT.

This clone was seen more than once but under ten times. The genes are TRBV2 and TRBJ1-1; D is uncertain. Trimming removed 8 bases from V and 7 bases from J, with 14 bases in between. CDR1 SNHLY and CDR2 FYNNEI come from the germline V gene. The CDR3 consists of 12 residues. CDR3 in DNA: TGTGCCAGCGGCCCGACTAGGAATGAAGCTTTCTTT. Amino acid sequence: CASGPTRNEAFF.

The J gene is TRBJ1-1, the V gene TRBV10-3, with 7 bases aligning to TRBD1. J gave up 2 bases and V 10 bases, and 7 bases lay outside the gene matches. The CDR3 length is 13 residues. The V gene's germline CDR1 is ENHRY and CDR2 SYGVKD. The CDR3 protein is CATTGTANTEAFF. CDR3 bases: TGTGCCACAACCGGGACAGCAAACACTGAAGCTTTCTTT.

This clone was counted a few times. This sequence joins TRBV5-1 and TRBJ2-7; 11 bases map to TRBD1. With V trimmed by 4 bases and J by 6 bases, 3 bases remained unmatched. CDR1 is SGHRS and CDR2 is YFSETQ in the germline V gene. The CDR3 spans 13 residues. In nucleotides, the CDR3 is TGCGCCAGCAGCCCGGGACAGGGGGGCGAGCAGTACTTC. It encodes CASSPGQGGEQYF.

This chain uses TRBV3-1 (or the pseudogene TRBV3-2) with TRBJ2-3, with 10 bases identical to TRBD2. This CDR3 region has 15 residues. Trimming at V came to 1 base and at J to 6 bases, leaving 4 bases not matched to a gene. Germline CDR1 LGHDT, CDR2 YNNKEL (reference sequence). The CDR3 DNA follows: TGTGCCAGCAGCCAAGCAGCGGGGGGGCCTGATACGCAGTATTTT. Protein product: CASSQAAGGPDTQYF.